Listed below are T cell receptor beta chains from one sample, sequenced in a study of blood T cell repertoires in COVID-19. Method: immunoSEQ multiplex PCR; TCRdb's copy keeps in-frame clones and lacks some. The sample holds 130,000 or so clones; approximately 77% are singletons and the top ten take over 15%. Sequencing was performed on peripheral blood. These receptors were obtained from a man aged 80 or over with acute or convalescent COVID-19. Each CDR3 is given with its conserved first and last residue. The order of the fields is D gene, J gene, clone size, V gene, CDR3 DNA, CDR3 protein. A D gene is named only where the DNA matches it firmly. A row's size may be missing; if present it is once, few, many or a size class.

d_gene: TRBD2
j_gene: TRBJ2-2
abundance: -
v_gene: TRBV14
CDR3nt: TGTGCCAGCAGCCCTAGCGGGGGGCCCGGGGAGCTGTTTTTT
CDR3aa: CASSPSGGPGELFF

d_gene: -
j_gene: TRBJ2-7
abundance: -
v_gene: TRBV4-2
CDR3nt: TGTGCCAGCAGCCTAACCAGGGATACCTACGAGCAGTACTTC
CDR3aa: CASSLTRDTYEQYF

d_gene: TRBD1
j_gene: TRBJ2-5
abundance: -
v_gene: TRBV11-2
CDR3nt: TGTGCCAGCAGCTCCGGGGGACAGGGGACCCAAGAGACCCAGTACTTC
CDR3aa: CASSSGGQGTQETQYF

d_gene: -
j_gene: TRBJ2-5
abundance: -
v_gene: TRBV4-2
CDR3nt: TGTGCCAGCAGCCGAAGCAGGGGATCAGAGACCCAGTACTTC
CDR3aa: CASSRSRGSETQYF

d_gene: TRBD1
j_gene: TRBJ1-5
abundance: -
v_gene: TRBV30
CDR3nt: TGTGCCTGGATGGGGGGACAGGGGGCAAATCAGCCCCAGCATTTT
CDR3aa: CAWMGGQGANQPQHF

d_gene: TRBD1
j_gene: TRBJ1-5
abundance: -
v_gene: TRBV9
CDR3nt: TGTGCCAGCAGCCGAGACAGGGGGCATCAGCCCCAGCATTTT
CDR3aa: CASSRDRGHQPQHF

d_gene: TRBD1
j_gene: TRBJ2-3
abundance: -
v_gene: TRBV4-3
CDR3nt: TGCGCCAGCAGCCAAGATCGGAACAGGGGGGCTAGCACAGATACGCAGTATTTT
CDR3aa: CASSQDRNRGASTDTQYF

d_gene: TRBD1
j_gene: TRBJ2-2
abundance: -
v_gene: TRBV5-1
CDR3nt: TGCGCCAGCAGCTTGGCGACAGGGAGTAACACCGGGGAGCTGTTTTTT
CDR3aa: CASSLATGSNTGELFF

d_gene: TRBD2
j_gene: TRBJ2-2
abundance: -
v_gene: TRBV7-6
CDR3nt: TGTGCCAGCAGCCGAACCAGCGGGGCGGCCGGGGAGCTGTTTTTT
CDR3aa: CASSRTSGAAGELFF

d_gene: TRBD2
j_gene: TRBJ2-3
abundance: -
v_gene: TRBV30
CDR3nt: TGTGCCTGGGGTAGACTAGCGGGGCCGACAGATACGCAGTATTTT
CDR3aa: CAWGRLAGPTDTQYF

d_gene: -
j_gene: TRBJ1-1
abundance: -
v_gene: TRBV7-2
CDR3nt: TGTGCCAGCAGCTTACAGGGAACTAACACTGAAGCTTTCTTT
CDR3aa: CASSLQGTNTEAFF

d_gene: TRBD2
j_gene: TRBJ2-3
abundance: many
v_gene: TRBV29-1
CDR3nt: TGCAGCGTTCGGGGAGCGGGGATCACCACAGATACGCAGTATTTT
CDR3aa: CSVRGAGITTDTQYF

d_gene: TRBD1
j_gene: TRBJ1-1
abundance: -
v_gene: TRBV19
CDR3nt: TGTGCCAGTAGTAGTGACAGGGACACTGAAGCTTTCTTT
CDR3aa: CASSSDRDTEAFF

d_gene: TRBD1
j_gene: TRBJ2-5
abundance: once
v_gene: TRBV30
CDR3nt: TGTGCCTGGAGTCGACAGGGGTTGGAGACCCAGTACTTC
CDR3aa: CAWSRQGLETQYF

d_gene: TRBD1
j_gene: TRBJ2-1
abundance: -
v_gene: TRBV11-2
CDR3nt: TGTGCCAGCAGCCCCAGGGGGAACTACAATGAGCAGTTCTTC
CDR3aa: CASSPRGNYNEQFF

d_gene: TRBD2
j_gene: TRBJ2-3
abundance: -
v_gene: TRBV6-5
CDR3nt: TGTGCCAGCAGCCGCGGGGGGGCATCAGATACGCAGTATTTT
CDR3aa: CASSRGGASDTQYF

d_gene: TRBD1
j_gene: TRBJ2-7
abundance: once
v_gene: TRBV28
CDR3nt: TGTGCCAGCAGTGGCAAGGGGGACAGGGGCCTTTACGAGCAGTACTTC
CDR3aa: CASSGKGDRGLYEQYF

d_gene: -
j_gene: TRBJ2-5
abundance: -
v_gene: TRBV7-8
CDR3nt: TGTGCCAGCAGCTTCGGGGATCATCAAGAGACCCAGTACTTC
CDR3aa: CASSFGDHQETQYF

d_gene: -
j_gene: TRBJ1-6
abundance: -
v_gene: TRBV3-1/TRBV3-2
CDR3nt: TGTGCCAGCAGCCAAGATAGGGCAGGGAGGTCACCCCTCCACTTT
CDR3aa: CASSQDRAGRSPLHF

d_gene: TRBD2
j_gene: TRBJ2-7
abundance: -
v_gene: TRBV7-2
CDR3nt: TGTGCCAGCAGCTATACTAGCGGGGGAAATCTCGAGCAGTACTTC
CDR3aa: CASSYTSGGNLEQYF

d_gene: -
j_gene: TRBJ1-2
abundance: -
v_gene: TRBV5-6
CDR3nt: TGTGCCAGCATCAAGGACACCGAAATTAACTATGGCTACACCTTC
CDR3aa: CASIKDTEINYGYTF

d_gene: TRBD1
j_gene: TRBJ2-7
abundance: few
v_gene: TRBV7-7
CDR3nt: TGTGCCAGCAGCTCAGACAGGGGCGGGGAGCAGTACTTC
CDR3aa: CASSSDRGGEQYF

d_gene: -
j_gene: TRBJ1-6
abundance: -
v_gene: TRBV19
CDR3nt: TGTGCCAGTAGCACAGGGCGACAGGAGAATTCACCCCTCCACTTT
CDR3aa: CASSTGRQENSPLHF

d_gene: -
j_gene: TRBJ2-2
abundance: few
v_gene: TRBV2
CDR3nt: TGTGCCAGCAGTGGTATACGAGAAAAGAACACCGGGGAGCTGTTTTTT
CDR3aa: CASSGIREKNTGELFF

d_gene: TRBD1
j_gene: TRBJ1-1
abundance: -
v_gene: TRBV19
CDR3nt: TGTGCCAGTAGTATTGGACAGGGGGGTTACACTGAAGCTTTCTTT
CDR3aa: CASSIGQGGYTEAFF

d_gene: -
j_gene: TRBJ1-1
abundance: -
v_gene: TRBV18
CDR3nt: TGTGCCAGCTCACCTCGCCCGGCGGGAAGCACTGAAGCTTTCTTT
CDR3aa: CASSPRPAGSTEAFF

d_gene: -
j_gene: TRBJ2-2
abundance: -
v_gene: TRBV7-8
CDR3nt: TGTGCCAGCGCACAGGGGGGGGCCATCACCGGGGAGCTGTTTTTT
CDR3aa: CASAQGGAITGELFF

d_gene: TRBD1
j_gene: TRBJ2-2
abundance: -
v_gene: TRBV7-9
CDR3nt: TGTGCCAGCAGCTTAGATCCAGGGGGAACTTTCCGGGAGCTGTTTTTT
CDR3aa: CASSLDPGGTFRELFF

d_gene: TRBD2
j_gene: TRBJ2-3
abundance: -
v_gene: TRBV6-5
CDR3nt: TGTGCCAGCAGCCAGGGACTATGGTCCACAGATACGCAGTATTTT
CDR3aa: CASSQGLWSTDTQYF

d_gene: -
j_gene: TRBJ2-1
abundance: -
v_gene: TRBV4-1
CDR3nt: TGCGCCAGCAAGCGCGACGGGCGGGACGTCAATGAGCAGTTCTTC
CDR3aa: CASKRDGRDVNEQFF

d_gene: TRBD2
j_gene: TRBJ2-7
abundance: -
v_gene: TRBV6-5
CDR3nt: TGTGCCAGCTGGACCACTAGCGGGGGGTACTACGAGCAGTACTTC
CDR3aa: CASWTTSGGYYEQYF

d_gene: TRBD2
j_gene: TRBJ2-3
abundance: -
v_gene: TRBV7-3
CDR3nt: TGTGCCAGCAGCTTAACTGGACTAGCGGGGGGAATCACAGATACGCAGTATTTT
CDR3aa: CASSLTGLAGGITDTQYF

d_gene: TRBD2
j_gene: TRBJ2-5
abundance: -
v_gene: TRBV6-2/TRBV6-3
CDR3nt: TGTGCCAGCAGTTACTCGAGCCGGGGGGGCCAAGAGACCCAGTACTTC
CDR3aa: CASSYSSRGGQETQYF

d_gene: TRBD1
j_gene: TRBJ2-4
abundance: -
v_gene: TRBV19
CDR3nt: TGTGCCAGTAGTACGCGACAGGGGGATCGAAACATTCAGTACTTC
CDR3aa: CASSTRQGDRNIQYF

d_gene: -
j_gene: TRBJ1-2
abundance: once
v_gene: TRBV24-1
CDR3nt: TGTGCCACCAGTGATCCTCGGACGGGATCGATGGTCTACACCTTC
CDR3aa: CATSDPRTGSMVYTF